Here is one T cell receptor beta chain with its context. The antigen is undetermined. One end of the junction is discordant with germline, which a read error may explain. The PCR ran on 60 Vbeta and 13 Jbeta primers. Here immunoSEQ multiplex PCR was the method, and the copy in TCRdb shows in-frame clones only, minus some. The sample carries almost 95,000 clones, 50% to 75% recorded once. This sample is part of a study of cytomegalovirus exposure and HLA in healthy donors. Findings and limits, study-wide: Trimming of TCR beta V- and J-genes showed a link, identified in a later analysis, to a missense DCLRE1C variant.

Among the donors, all were healthy bone marrow donors. Germline V gene data show CDR1 as SEHNR and CDR2 as FQNEAQ (reference sequence). The CDR3 length is 16 residues. The chain couples TRBV7-9 to TRBJ2-1; the D gene is possibly TRBD2 (6 bases). The source is a man under 40 in good health and CMV-seronegative. The sequenced material came from PBMCs. CDR3 residues: CSSSLALGGNYNEQFF. CDR3 coding DNA: TGTTCCAGCAGCTTAGCGCTCGGGGGAAACTACAATGAGCAGTTCTTC. The entire variable domain, with the rest obtained from reference TRBV7-9 and TRBJ2-1, is as follows: DTGVSQNPRHKITKRGQNVTFRCDPISEHNRLYWYRQTLGQGPEFLTYFQNEAQLEKSRLLSDRFSAERPKGSFSTLEIQRTEQGDSAMYLCSSSLALGGNYNEQFFGPGTRLTVL.